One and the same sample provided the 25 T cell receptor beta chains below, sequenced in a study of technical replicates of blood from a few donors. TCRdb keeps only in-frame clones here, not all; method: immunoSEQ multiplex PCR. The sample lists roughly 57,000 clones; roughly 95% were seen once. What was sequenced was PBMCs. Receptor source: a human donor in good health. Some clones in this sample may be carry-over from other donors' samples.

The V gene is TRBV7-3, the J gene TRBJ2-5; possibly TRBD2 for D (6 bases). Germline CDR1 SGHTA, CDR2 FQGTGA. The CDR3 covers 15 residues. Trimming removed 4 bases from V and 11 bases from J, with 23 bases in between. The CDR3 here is CASSSKAGLLGEQYF. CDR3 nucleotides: TGTGCCAGCAGCTCAAAGGCGGGACTCTTGGGGGAGCAGTACTTC. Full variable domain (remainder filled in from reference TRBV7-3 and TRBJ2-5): GAGVSQTPSNKVTEKGKYVELRCDPISGHTALYWYRQSLGQGPEFLIYFQGTGAADDSGLPNDRFFAVRPEGSVSTLKIQRTERGDSAVYLCASSSKAGLLGEQYFGPGTRLLVL.

The CDR3 DNA follows: TGTGCCAGCAGCTTAGATCGGACAGGGGGCTCCTACGAGCAGTACTTC. It yields the protein CASSLDRTGGSYEQYF. The rearrangement links TRBV11-2 to TRBJ2-7; 10 positions agree with TRBD1. Germline CDR1 is SGHAT and CDR2 is FQNNGV. The CDR3 is 16 residues long. J gave up 0 bases and V 0 bases, and 2 bases lay outside the gene matches.

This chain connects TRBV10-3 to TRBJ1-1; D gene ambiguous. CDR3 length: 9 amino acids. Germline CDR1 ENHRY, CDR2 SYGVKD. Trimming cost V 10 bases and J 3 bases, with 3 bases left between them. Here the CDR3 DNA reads TGTGCCAGAGACACTGAAGCTTTCTTT. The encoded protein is CARDTEAFF.

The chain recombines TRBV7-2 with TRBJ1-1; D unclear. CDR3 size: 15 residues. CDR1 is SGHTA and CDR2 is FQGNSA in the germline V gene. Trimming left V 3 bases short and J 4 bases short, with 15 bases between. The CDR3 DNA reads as TGTGCCAGCAGCTTGGGTCCAGGTTTGGGCACTGAAGCTTTCTTT. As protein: CASSLGPGLGTEAFF.

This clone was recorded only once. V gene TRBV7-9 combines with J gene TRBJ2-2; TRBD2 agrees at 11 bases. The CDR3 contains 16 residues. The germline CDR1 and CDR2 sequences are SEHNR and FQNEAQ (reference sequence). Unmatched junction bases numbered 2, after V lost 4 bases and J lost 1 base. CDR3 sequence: CASSSGTSGNTGELFF. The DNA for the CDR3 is TGTGCCAGCAGCTCCGGGACTAGCGGGAACACCGGGGAGCTGTTTTTT.

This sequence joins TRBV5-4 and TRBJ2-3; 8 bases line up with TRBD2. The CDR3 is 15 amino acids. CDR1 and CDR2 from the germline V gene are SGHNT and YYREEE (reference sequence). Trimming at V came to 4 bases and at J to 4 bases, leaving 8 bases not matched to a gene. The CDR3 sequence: CASSGAGAPADTQYF. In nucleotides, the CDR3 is TGTGCCAGCAGCGGAGCGGGGGCCCCCGCAGATACGCAGTATTTT.

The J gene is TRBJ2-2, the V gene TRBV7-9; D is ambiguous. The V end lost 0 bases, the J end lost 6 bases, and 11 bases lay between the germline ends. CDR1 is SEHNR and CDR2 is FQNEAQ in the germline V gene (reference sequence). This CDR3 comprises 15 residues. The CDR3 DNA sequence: TGTGCCAGCAGCTTAGCGCTAACTACGTCCGGGGAGCTGTTTTTT. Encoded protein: CASSLALTTSGELFF.

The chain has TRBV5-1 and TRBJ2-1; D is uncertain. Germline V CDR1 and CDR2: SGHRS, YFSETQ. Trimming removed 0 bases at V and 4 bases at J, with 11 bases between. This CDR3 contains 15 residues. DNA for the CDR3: TGCGCCAGCAGCTTGGGTGCGGAAACGTACAATGAGCAGTTCTTC. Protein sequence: CASSLGAETYNEQFF.

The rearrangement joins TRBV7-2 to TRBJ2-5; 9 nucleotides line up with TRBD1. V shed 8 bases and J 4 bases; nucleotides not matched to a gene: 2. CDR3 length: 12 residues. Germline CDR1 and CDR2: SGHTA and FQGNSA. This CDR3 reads CASGQGRETQYF. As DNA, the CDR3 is TGTGCCAGCGGACAGGGGCGAGAGACCCAGTACTTC.

The CDR3 DNA reads as TGTGCCAGCAGCCCCCGGGCAGGGGGCGGTACAACTAATGAAAAACTGTTTTTT. Translation gives CASSPRAGGGTTNEKLFF. The chain combines TRBV7-8 with TRBJ1-4, with 8 bases identical to TRBD1. The CDR3 runs 18 residues. Germline-derived CDR1 and CDR2 are SGHVS and FQNEAQ. Unmatched junction bases numbered 11, after V lost 5 bases and J lost 0 bases.

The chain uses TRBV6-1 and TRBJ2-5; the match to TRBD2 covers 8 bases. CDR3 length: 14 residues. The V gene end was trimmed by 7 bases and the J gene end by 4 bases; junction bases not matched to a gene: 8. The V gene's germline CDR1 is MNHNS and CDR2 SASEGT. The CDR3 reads CASKIAGIIETQYF. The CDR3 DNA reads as TGTGCCAGCAAAATAGCGGGGATTATAGAGACCCAGTACTTC.

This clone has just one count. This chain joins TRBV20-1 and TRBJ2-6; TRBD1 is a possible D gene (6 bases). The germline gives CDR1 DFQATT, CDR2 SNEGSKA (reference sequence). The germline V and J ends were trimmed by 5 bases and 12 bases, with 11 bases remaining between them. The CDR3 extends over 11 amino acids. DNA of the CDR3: TGCAGTGCTCCCCAGGGGATCGTCCTGACTTTC. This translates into CSAPQGIVLTF.

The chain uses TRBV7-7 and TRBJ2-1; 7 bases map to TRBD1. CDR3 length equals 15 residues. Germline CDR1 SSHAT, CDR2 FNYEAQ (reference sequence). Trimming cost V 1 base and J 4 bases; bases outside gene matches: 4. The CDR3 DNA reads TGTGCCAGCAGCTTAGAGGGGGCCTCGTACAATGAGCAGTTCTTC. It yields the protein CASSLEGASYNEQFF. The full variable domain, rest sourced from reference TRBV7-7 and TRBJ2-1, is GAGVSQSPRYKVTKRGQDVTLRCDPISSHATLYWYQQALGQGPEFLTYFNYEAQPDKSGLPSDRFSAERPEGSISTLTIQRTEQRDSAMYRCASSLEGASYNEQFFGPGTRLTVL.

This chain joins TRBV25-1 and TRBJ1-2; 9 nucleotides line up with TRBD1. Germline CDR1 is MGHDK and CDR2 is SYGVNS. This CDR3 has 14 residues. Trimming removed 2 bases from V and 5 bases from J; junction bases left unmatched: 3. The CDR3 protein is CASSEPGQGYGYTF. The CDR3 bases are TGTGCCAGCAGTGAACCGGGACAGGGTTATGGCTACACCTTC.

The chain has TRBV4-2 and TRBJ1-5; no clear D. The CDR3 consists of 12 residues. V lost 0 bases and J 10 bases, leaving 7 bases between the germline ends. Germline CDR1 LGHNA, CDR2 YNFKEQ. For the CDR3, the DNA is TGTGCCAGCAGCCAAGATCCGGGACCCCAGCATTTT. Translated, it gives CASSQDPGPQHF.

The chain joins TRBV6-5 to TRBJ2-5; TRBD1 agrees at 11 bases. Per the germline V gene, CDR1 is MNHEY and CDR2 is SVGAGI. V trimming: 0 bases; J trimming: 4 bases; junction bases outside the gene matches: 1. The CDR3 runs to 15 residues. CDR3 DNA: TGTGCCAGCAGTTACTCGGGACAGGGGGGAGAGACCCAGTACTTC. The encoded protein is CASSYSGQGGETQYF.

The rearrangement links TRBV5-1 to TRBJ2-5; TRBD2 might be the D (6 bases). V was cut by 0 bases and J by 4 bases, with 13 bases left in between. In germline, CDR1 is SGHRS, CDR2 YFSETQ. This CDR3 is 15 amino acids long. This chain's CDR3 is CASSLEDGSAETQYF. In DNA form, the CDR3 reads TGCGCCAGCAGCTTGGAAGACGGGAGTGCAGAGACCCAGTACTTC.

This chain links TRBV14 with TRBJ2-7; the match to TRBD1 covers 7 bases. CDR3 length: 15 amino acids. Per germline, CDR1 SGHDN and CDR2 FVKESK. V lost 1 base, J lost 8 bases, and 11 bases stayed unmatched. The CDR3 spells CASSQVRTGVSKQYF. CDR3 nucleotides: TGTGCCAGCAGCCAAGTCCGGACAGGAGTTTCTAAGCAGTACTTC.

The CDR3 DNA sequence: TGTGCCAGCAGCTTAGTGGCTAGCGTGGGCACAGATACGCAGTATTTT. Its protein is CASSLVASVGTDTQYF. The chain couples TRBV11-2 to TRBJ2-3; possible D gene TRBD2, 6 bases. The V end was cut by 1 base, the J end by 1 base, with 12 bases between. The length of the CDR3 is 16 residues. The germline V gene encodes CDR1 SGHAT and CDR2 FQNNGV.

CDR3 loop: CASSQDRGLYEQYF. The CDR3 nucleotides read TGCGCCAGCAGCCAAGACAGGGGGCTCTACGAGCAGTACTTC. The chain employs TRBV4-3 and TRBJ2-7, with 8 nucleotides matching TRBD1. The CDR3 runs to 14 residues. Per germline, CDR1 LGHNA and CDR2 YSLEER. The junction had 1 base not matched to a gene; V was cut back by 0 bases and J by 3 bases.

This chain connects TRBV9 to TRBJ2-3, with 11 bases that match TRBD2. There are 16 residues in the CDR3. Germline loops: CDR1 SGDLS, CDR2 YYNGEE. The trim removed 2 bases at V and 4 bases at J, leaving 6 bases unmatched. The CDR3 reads CASSVMGSGRADTQYF. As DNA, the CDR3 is TGTGCCAGCAGCGTCATGGGTAGCGGGAGGGCAGATACGCAGTATTTT. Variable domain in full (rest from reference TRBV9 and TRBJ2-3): DSGVTQTPKHLITATGQRVTLRCSPRSGDLSVYWYQQSLDQGLQFLIQYYNGEERAKGNILERFSAQQFPDLHSELNLSSLELGDSALYFCASSVMGSGRADTQYFGPGTRLTVL.

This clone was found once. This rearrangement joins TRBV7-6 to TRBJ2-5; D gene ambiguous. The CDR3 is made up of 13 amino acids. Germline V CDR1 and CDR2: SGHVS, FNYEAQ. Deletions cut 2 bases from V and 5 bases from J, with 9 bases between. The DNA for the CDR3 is TGTGCCAGCAGCTTAATTGGCCCGGAGACCCAGTACTTC. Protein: CASSLIGPETQYF.

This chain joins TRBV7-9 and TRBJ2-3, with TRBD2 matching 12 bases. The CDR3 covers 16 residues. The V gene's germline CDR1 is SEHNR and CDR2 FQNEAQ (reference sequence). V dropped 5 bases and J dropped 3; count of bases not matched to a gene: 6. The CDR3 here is CASSLGLAGRTDTQYF. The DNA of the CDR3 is TGTGCCAGCAGCCTCGGACTAGCGGGAAGAACAGATACGCAGTATTTT.

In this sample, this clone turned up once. CDR3 region: CASSLESSYEQYF. The DNA for the CDR3 is TGTGCCAGCAGCTTAGAGAGCTCCTACGAGCAGTACTTC. V is TRBV7-2 and J is TRBJ2-7; D unclear. CDR1 is SGHTA, CDR2 FQGNSA, per germline. This CDR3 spans 13 amino acids. The germline V and J ends were trimmed by 1 base and 0 bases, with 4 bases remaining between them.

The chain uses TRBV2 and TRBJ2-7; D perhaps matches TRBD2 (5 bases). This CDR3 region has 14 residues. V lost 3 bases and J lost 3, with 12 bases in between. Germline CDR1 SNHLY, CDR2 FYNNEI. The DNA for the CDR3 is TGTGCCAGCAGTGACGGGGTGTTGGACTACGAGCAGTACTTC. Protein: CASSDGVLDYEQYF.